These 22 T cell receptor beta chains were all obtained from the same sample, sequenced in a study of cytomegalovirus exposure and HLA in healthy donors. PCR used 60 Vbeta primers and 13 Jbeta primers. Profiling relied on immunoSEQ multiplex PCR, and the TCRdb table lists in-frame clones only, not all of them. This sample has over 150,000 clones, with 82% found just once. Sequenced material: PBMCs. The receptors were sampled from a boy aged 2 to 10 in good health and CMV-seronegative.

This chain uses TRBV7-2 with TRBJ2-5; D unclear. V was shortened by 1 base and J by 5 bases, with 8 bases between the two germline ends. CDR3 length equals 13 residues. CDR1 is SGHTA, CDR2 FQGNSA, per germline. The CDR3 is CASSLGSSETQYF. In nucleotides, the CDR3 is TGTGCCAGCAGCTTAGGGAGTTCCGAGACCCAGTACTTC.

This chain links TRBV6-4 with TRBJ2-2; TRBD1 is a possible D gene (5 bases). V lost 3 bases and J lost 6, with 8 bases in between. The CDR3 spans 13 residues. Looked up from germline, CDR1 is MRHNA and CDR2 is SNTAGT. In nucleotides, the CDR3 is TGTGCCAGCAGTGAGCAGGGATCCGGGGAGCTGTTTTTT. As protein: CASSEQGSGELFF.

This clone appeared a single time. This chain connects TRBV6-6 to TRBJ1-3; no definite D call. V lost 6 bases and J lost 4, with 13 bases in between. This CDR3 comprises 14 residues. The germline gives CDR1 MNHNY, CDR2 SVGAGI (reference sequence). CDR3 in amino acids: CASSTRVNGNTIYF. As DNA, the CDR3 is TGTGCCAGCAGCACTCGGGTGAACGGAAACACCATATATTTT.

The chain carries TRBV2 and TRBJ1-2; perhaps TRBD1 as D (6 bases). CDR3 length equals 19 residues. V lost 0 bases and J lost 0, with 20 bases in between. Germline V gene data show CDR1 as SNHLY and CDR2 as FYNNEI. The CDR3 DNA reads TGTGCCAGCAGTGAAGCAACCTTCCTACAGGGATCAGCTAACTATGGCTACACCTTC. This encodes CASSEATFLQGSANYGYTF.

In this sample, this clone turned up a few times. The chain recombines TRBV7-3 with TRBJ2-3; D is unresolved. Between the trimmed V and J ends, which lost 2 bases and 4 bases, there was a span of 7 bases. CDR1 and CDR2 (germline): SGHTA, FQGTGA. The CDR3 length is 13 residues. CDR3 sequence: CASSLGFSDTQYF. The CDR3 DNA follows: TGTGCCAGCAGCTTAGGCTTTTCAGATACGCAGTATTTT.

This clone was seen a single time. The V call is TRBV7-9, the J call TRBJ1-1, with 8 bases matching TRBD1. The CDR3 length is 16 residues. In germline, CDR1 is SEHNR, CDR2 FQNEAQ (reference sequence). Trimming removed 3 bases from V and 4 bases from J; junction bases left unmatched: 10. CDR3 amino acids: CASSFVRRQGPTEAFF. For the CDR3, the DNA is TGTGCCAGCAGCTTCGTTCGTAGACAGGGGCCCACTGAAGCTTTCTTT.

This chain links TRBV19 with TRBJ2-7, with no clear D. This CDR3 is built from 15 residues. The ends were cut back, 9 bases at V and 3 bases at J, with 21 bases in the middle. Per germline, CDR1 LNHDA and CDR2 SQIVND (reference sequence). The CDR3 nucleotides are TGTGCCAGCCCCAGAGAGCAGGTTTCCGACTACGAGCAGTACTTC. This encodes CASPREQVSDYEQYF.

This chain uses TRBV5-8 with TRBJ2-3; the match to TRBD2 covers 10 bases. The CDR3 is made up of 18 amino acids. Germline V gene lookup returns CDR1 SGHTS and CDR2 YDEGEE. V lost 1 base and J lost 6; bases outside the gene matches: 14. CDR3 DNA sequence: TGTGCCAGCAGCTTGTATCGGACTAGCGGCACTGGGGGGGATACGCAGTATTTT. Translation gives CASSLYRTSGTGGDTQYF.

The chain employs TRBV4-3 and TRBJ2-7; no definite D call. Germline CDR1 LGHNA, CDR2 YSLEER. V was trimmed by 1 base and J by 2 bases, leaving 18 bases between them. The CDR3 runs 17 residues. CDR3 DNA sequence: TGCGCCAGCAGCCAAGGAGATTCCCGGGTAGCCCCCTACGAGCAGTACTTC. Its translation: CASSQGDSRVAPYEQYF.

The chain joins TRBV13 to TRBJ1-1, with TRBD1 matching 8 bases. The CDR3 loop spans 11 amino acids. V trimming: 4 bases; J trimming: 10 bases; junction bases outside the gene matches: 2. Germline V gene sequence: CDR1 PRHDT, CDR2 FYEKMQ (reference sequence). The CDR3 protein is CASSYTGGAFF. The CDR3 nucleotides are TGTGCCAGCAGCTACACAGGGGGAGCTTTCTTT.

This clone was detected a few times. The V and J genes are TRBV6-4 and TRBJ2-3; the match to TRBD1 covers 7 bases. The trim removed 0 bases at V and 4 bases at J, leaving 1 base unmatched. This CDR3 region has 14 residues. From germline, CDR1 is MRHNA and CDR2 SNTAGT. The CDR3 protein is CASSDSGGADTQYF. CDR3 DNA sequence: TGTGCCAGCAGTGACTCAGGGGGCGCAGATACGCAGTATTTT.

V gene TRBV29-1 combines with J gene TRBJ2-5; 8 bases match TRBD1. V lost 6 bases and J lost 4; bases outside the gene matches: 7. This CDR3 is 13 amino acids long. Germline V CDR1 and CDR2: SQVTM, ANQGSEA. This chain's CDR3 is CSVFPGQGETQYF. In DNA form, the CDR3 reads TGCAGCGTATTCCCCGGACAGGGAGAGACCCAGTACTTC. The whole variable domain, filled in from reference TRBV29-1 and TRBJ2-5, reads SAVISQKPSRDICQRGTSLTIQCQVDSQVTMMFWYRQQPGQSLTLIATANQGSEATYESGFVIDKFPISRPNLTFSTLTVSNMSPEDSSIYLCSVFPGQGETQYFGPGTRLLVL.

The chain recombines TRBV6-1 with TRBJ2-5; tentative D call: TRBD1 (5 bases). Germline-derived CDR1 and CDR2 are MNHNS and SASEGT. The CDR3 totals 11 residues. The ends were cut back, 6 bases at V and 11 bases at J, with 13 bases in the middle. The CDR3 DNA reads as TGTGCCAGCAGGTGGAACCAGGGTCAGTACTTC. Amino acid sequence: CASRWNQGQYF.

J is TRBJ2-1 and V is TRBV2; D may be TRBD2 (5 bases). Between the trimmed V and J ends, which lost 4 bases and 0 bases, there was a span of 7 bases. The CDR3 loop spans 14 amino acids. Germline lookup yields CDR1 SNHLY and CDR2 FYNNEI. The CDR3 is CASSAGSSYNEQFF. The CDR3 DNA sequence: TGTGCCAGCAGTGCGGGGAGCTCCTACAATGAGCAGTTCTTC.

Only a few counts were recorded for this clone. The V call is TRBV13, the J call TRBJ2-3; D is uncertain. CDR1 and CDR2 from the germline V gene are PRHDT and FYEKMQ (reference sequence). This CDR3 contains 13 residues. V was cut by 0 bases and J by 6 bases, with 7 bases left in between. The CDR3 region is CASSLGLGDTQYF. DNA for the CDR3: TGTGCCAGCAGCTTAGGCCTAGGTGATACGCAGTATTTT.

CDR3 in amino acids: CARETEPNEQFF. The CDR3 coding sequence is TGCGCCAGGGAGACGGAGCCCAATGAGCAGTTCTTC. V usage is TRBV5-1 and J usage is TRBJ2-1; D gene ambiguous. This CDR3 is 12 amino acids long. Germline CDR1 is SGHRS and CDR2 is YFSETQ. V lost 8 bases and J lost 6, with 12 bases in between.

The V call is TRBV5-1, the J call TRBJ2-7, with a weak D call TRBD1 (6 bases). Germline lookup yields CDR1 SGHRS and CDR2 YFSETQ. The CDR3 runs 14 residues. Trimming stripped 4 bases from V and 4 bases from J, with 15 bases between. In nucleotides, the CDR3 is TGCGCCAGCAGCCCCGCACAGGGAACGTACGAGCAGTACTTC. This codes for CASSPAQGTYEQYF.

The chain employs TRBV6-5 and TRBJ1-2; tentatively, D is TRBD1 (5 bases). CDR1 and CDR2 (germline): MNHEY, SVGAGI. V was shortened by 7 bases and J by 6 bases, with 15 bases between the two germline ends. This CDR3 region has 13 residues. CDR3 amino acids: CASIRTHMNGYTF. In DNA form, the CDR3 reads TGTGCCAGCATTAGGACACACATGAATGGCTACACCTTC.

This chain uses TRBV19 with TRBJ1-6; the D is unclear. Germline CDR1 reads LNHDA; CDR2 reads SQIVND (reference sequence). This CDR3 contains 18 residues. Trimming took off 3 bases at V and 0 bases at J, with 15 bases between the two ends. The CDR3 nucleotides are TGTGCCAGTAGTATGGAGGGCGTATGGGGCTCCTATAATTCACCCCTCCACTTT. Its translation: CASSMEGVWGSYNSPLHF.

The chain recombines TRBV5-4 with TRBJ1-2; D possibly corresponds to TRBD1 (5 bases). The germline V and J ends were trimmed by 5 bases and 7 bases, with 21 bases remaining between them. Germline CDR1 SGHNT, CDR2 YYREEE (reference sequence). The CDR3 extends over 15 amino acids. The CDR3 spells CASSSPGGGWGGYTF. In nucleotides, the CDR3 is TGTGCCAGCAGTTCGCCTGGGGGAGGTTGGGGTGGCTACACCTTC.

The CDR3 here is CASSHSLAGGLETQYF. CDR3 bases: TGCGCCAGCAGCCATTCACTAGCGGGGGGCCTTGAGACCCAGTACTTC. The genes are TRBV4-1 and TRBJ2-5; 12 bases map to TRBD2. V shed 3 bases, J shed 5 bases, and the junction held 7 bases outside the gene matches. The germline V gene has CDR1 MGHRA and CDR2 YSYEKL. CDR3 length equals 16 residues.

The chain uses TRBV10-1 and TRBJ2-3; 10 bases match TRBD2. CDR1 is WNHNN and CDR2 is SYGVQD in the germline V gene (reference sequence). This CDR3 has 13 amino acids. The V segment lost 6 bases and the J segment 7 bases; nucleotides outside the gene matches: 4. Here the CDR3 DNA reads TGCGCCAGCAGGAAAGCGGGGGGGAATACGCAGTATTTT. This gives the protein CASRKAGGNTQYF.